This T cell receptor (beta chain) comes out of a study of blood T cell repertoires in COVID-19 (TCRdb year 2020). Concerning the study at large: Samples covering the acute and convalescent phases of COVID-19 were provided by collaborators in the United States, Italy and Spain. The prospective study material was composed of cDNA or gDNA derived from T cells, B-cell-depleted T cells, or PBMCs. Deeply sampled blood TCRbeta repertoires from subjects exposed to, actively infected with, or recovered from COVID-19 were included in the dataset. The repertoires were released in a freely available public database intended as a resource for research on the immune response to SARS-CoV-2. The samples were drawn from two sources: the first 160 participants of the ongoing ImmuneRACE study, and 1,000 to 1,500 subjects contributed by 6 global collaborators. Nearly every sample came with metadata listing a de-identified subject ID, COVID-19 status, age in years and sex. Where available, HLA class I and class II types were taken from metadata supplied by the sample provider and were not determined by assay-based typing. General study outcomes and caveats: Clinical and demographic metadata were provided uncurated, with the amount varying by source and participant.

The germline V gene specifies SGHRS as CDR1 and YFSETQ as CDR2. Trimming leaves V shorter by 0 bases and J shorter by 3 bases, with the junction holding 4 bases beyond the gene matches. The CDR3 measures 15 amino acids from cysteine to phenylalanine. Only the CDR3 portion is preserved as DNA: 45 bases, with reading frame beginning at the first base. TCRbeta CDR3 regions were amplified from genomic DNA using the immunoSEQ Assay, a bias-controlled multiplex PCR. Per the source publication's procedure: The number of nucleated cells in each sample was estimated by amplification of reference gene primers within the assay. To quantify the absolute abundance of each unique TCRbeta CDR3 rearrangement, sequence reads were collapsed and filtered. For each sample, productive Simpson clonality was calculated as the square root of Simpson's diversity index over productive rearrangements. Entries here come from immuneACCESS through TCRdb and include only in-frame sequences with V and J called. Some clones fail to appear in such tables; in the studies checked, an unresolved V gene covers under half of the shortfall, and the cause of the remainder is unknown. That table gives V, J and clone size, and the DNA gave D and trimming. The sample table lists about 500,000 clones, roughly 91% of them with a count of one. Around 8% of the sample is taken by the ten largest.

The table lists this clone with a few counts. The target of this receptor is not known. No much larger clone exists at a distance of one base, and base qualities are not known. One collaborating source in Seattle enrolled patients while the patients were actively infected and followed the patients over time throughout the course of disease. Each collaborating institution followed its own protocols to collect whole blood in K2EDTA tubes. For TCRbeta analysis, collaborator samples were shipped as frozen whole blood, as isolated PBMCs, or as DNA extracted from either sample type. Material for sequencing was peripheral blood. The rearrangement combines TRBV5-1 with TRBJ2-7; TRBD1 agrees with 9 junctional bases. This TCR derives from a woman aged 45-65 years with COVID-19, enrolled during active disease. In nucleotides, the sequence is TGCGCCAGCAGCTTGGGGGACAGGGCTGTCTACGAGCAGTACTTC. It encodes CASSLGDRAVYEQYF.